One and the same sample provided the 3 T cell receptor beta chains below, sequenced in a study of technical replicates of blood from four donors. Measured with immunoSEQ multiplex PCR; TCRdb has only the in-frame clones, and not every one. The sample holds about 84,000 clones, roughly 90% seen once. The sample taken for sequencing was T cells isolated from PBMCs. Receptors originate from a human donor in good health.

The chain joins TRBV28 to TRBJ1-5; 7 positions agree with TRBD1. Trimming removed 6 bases from V and 5 bases from J; junction bases left unmatched: 13. There are 16 residues in the CDR3. CDR1 is MDHEN, CDR2 SYDVKM, per germline. CDR3 protein: CASRTTGAGKDQPQHF. CDR3 bases: TGTGCCAGCAGGACCACAGGGGCAGGCAAAGATCAGCCCCAGCATTTT.

V is TRBV7-6 and J is TRBJ2-1; 8 nucleotides line up with TRBD2. CDR3 length: 16 residues. V lost 5 bases, J lost 5 bases, and 11 bases stayed unmatched. Germline V gene data show CDR1 as SGHVS and CDR2 as FNYEAQ. The DNA for the CDR3 is TGTGCCAGCAGCACCAGGCGGGGGGCCGAAAACAATGAGCAGTTCTTC. Translated: CASSTRRGAENNEQFF.

The gene calls are TRBV29-1 and TRBJ2-7; D is undetermined. Between the trimmed V and J ends, which lost 4 bases and 3 bases, there was a span of 13 bases. The CDR3 has 13 residues. Looked up from germline, CDR1 is SQVTM and CDR2 is ANQGSEA. CDR3 amino acids: CSVGGPVGYEQYF. The CDR3 DNA reads TGCAGCGTTGGCGGTCCGGTTGGCTACGAGCAGTACTTC.